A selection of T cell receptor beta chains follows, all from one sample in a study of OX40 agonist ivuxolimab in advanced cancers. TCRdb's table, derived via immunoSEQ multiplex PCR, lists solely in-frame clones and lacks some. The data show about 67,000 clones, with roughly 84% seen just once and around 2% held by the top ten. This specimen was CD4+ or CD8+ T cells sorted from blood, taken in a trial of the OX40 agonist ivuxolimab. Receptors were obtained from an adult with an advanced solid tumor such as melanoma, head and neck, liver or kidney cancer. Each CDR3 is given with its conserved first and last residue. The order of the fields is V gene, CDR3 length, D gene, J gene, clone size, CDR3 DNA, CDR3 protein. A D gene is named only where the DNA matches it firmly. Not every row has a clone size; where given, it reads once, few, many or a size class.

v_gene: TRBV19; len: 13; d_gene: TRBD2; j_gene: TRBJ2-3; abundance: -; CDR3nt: TGTGCCAGTAGTCCTCTAGCGGAAGATACGCAGTATTTT; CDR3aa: CASSPLAEDTQYF
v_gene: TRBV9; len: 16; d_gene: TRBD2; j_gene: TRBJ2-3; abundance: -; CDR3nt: TGTGCCAGCAGCGTTGGGAGGGCCCCGGGGGGAGATACGCAGTATTTT; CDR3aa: CASSVGRAPGGDTQYF
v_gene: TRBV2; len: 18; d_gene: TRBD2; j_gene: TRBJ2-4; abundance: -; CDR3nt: TGTGCCAGCAGTGTCCGGGGGGGTAGCGGGAAGGCCAAAAACATTCAGTACTTC; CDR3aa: CASSVRGGSGKAKNIQYF
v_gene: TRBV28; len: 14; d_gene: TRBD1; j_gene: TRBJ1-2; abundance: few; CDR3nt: TGTGCCAGCACCCGGACAGGTCCTAACTATGGCTACACCTTC; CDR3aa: CASTRTGPNYGYTF
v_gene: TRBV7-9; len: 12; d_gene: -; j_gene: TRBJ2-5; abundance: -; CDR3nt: TGTGCCAGCAGCTGGACGGGAGAGACCCAGTACTTC; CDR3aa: CASSWTGETQYF
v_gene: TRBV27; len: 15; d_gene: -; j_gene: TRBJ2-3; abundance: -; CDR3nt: TGTGCCACATCTACTGGGGGAGGCGCGATAGATACGCAGTATTTT; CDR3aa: CATSTGGGAIDTQYF
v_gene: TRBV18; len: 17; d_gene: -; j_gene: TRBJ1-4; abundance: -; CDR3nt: TGTGCCAGCTCACAGAGCCGGCAGGGTTCAACTAATGAAAAACTGTTTTTT; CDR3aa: CASSQSRQGSTNEKLFF
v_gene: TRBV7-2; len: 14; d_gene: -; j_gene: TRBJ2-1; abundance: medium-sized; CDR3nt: TGTGCCAGCAGCTTAGCTAGCTCCTACAATGAGCAGTTCTTC; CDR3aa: CASSLASSYNEQFF
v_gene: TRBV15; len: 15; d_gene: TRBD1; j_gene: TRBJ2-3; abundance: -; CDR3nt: TGTGCCACCAGCAGAGAAGAGGACAGGTCAGATACGCAGTATTTT; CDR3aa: CATSREEDRSDTQYF
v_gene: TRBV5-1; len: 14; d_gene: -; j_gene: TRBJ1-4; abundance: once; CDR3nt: TGCGCCAGCAGCTCTGATTCAACTAATGAAAAACTGTTTTTT; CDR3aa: CASSSDSTNEKLFF
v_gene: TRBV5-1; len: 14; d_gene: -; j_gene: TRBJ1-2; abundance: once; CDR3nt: TGCGCCAGCAGCCCCCCGGGGCAAGGATATGGCTACACCTTC; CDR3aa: CASSPPGQGYGYTF
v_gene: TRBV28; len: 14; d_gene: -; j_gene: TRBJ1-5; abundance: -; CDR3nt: TGTGCCAGCAGTTTGGGCAGGGGCTATCAGCCCCAGCATTTT; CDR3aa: CASSLGRGYQPQHF
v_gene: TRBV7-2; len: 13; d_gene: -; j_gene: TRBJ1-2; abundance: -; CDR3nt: TGTGCCAGCAGCTTAGTTGTAAGCTATGGCTACACCTTC; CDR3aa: CASSLVVSYGYTF
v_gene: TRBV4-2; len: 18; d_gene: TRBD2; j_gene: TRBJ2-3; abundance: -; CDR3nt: TGTGCCAGCAGCCAACTACTAGCGGGGGGGACCAGGGAAGATACGCAGTATTTT; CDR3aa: CASSQLLAGGTREDTQYF
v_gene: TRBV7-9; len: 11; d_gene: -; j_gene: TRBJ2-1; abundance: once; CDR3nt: TGTGCCAGCAGCTCTTGGACAGAGCAGTTCTTC; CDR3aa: CASSSWTEQFF
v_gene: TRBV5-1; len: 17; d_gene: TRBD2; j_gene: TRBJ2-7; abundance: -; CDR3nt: TGCGCCAGCAGCTTGTTTTCGGCGGGAGGGCCTTTCCACGAGCAGTACTTC; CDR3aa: CASSLFSAGGPFHEQYF
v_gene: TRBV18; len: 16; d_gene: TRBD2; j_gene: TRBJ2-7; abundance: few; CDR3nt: TGTGCCAGCTCACCGGGACTAGCGGTATTCTCCTACGAGCAGTACTTC; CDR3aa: CASSPGLAVFSYEQYF
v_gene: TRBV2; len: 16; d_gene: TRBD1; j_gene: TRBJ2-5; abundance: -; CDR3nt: TGTGCCAGCAGTGGGATCGTTAGGGGGCCCCAAGAGACCCAGTACTTC; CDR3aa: CASSGIVRGPQETQYF
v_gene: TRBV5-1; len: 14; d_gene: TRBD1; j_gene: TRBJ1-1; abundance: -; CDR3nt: TGCGCCAGCAGCCAACGGACAGGAGGAACTGAAGCTTTCTTT; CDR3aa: CASSQRTGGTEAFF
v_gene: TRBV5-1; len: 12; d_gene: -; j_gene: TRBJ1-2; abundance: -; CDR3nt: TGCGCCAGCAGCCCAAGGGGTTATGGCTACACCTTC; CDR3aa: CASSPRGYGYTF
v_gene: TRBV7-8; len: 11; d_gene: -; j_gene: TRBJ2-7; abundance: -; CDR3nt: TGTGCCAGCAGCTTACAGTACGAGCAGTACTTC; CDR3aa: CASSLQYEQYF
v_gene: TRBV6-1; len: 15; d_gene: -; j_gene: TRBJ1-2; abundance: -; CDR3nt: TGTGCCAGCAGTGCTACAATTACAGGGCACTATGGCTACACCTTC; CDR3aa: CASSATITGHYGYTF
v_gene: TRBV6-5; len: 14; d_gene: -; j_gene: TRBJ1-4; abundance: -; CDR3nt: TGTGCCAGACCCCCGGGACACACTAATGAAAAACTGTTTTTT; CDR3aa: CARPPGHTNEKLFF
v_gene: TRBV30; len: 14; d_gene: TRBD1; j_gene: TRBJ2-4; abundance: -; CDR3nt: TGTGCCTGGAGTATAGGGGGCGCCAAAAACATTCAGTACTTC; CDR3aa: CAWSIGGAKNIQYF
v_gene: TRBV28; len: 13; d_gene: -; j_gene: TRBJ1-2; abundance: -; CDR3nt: TGTGCCAGCAGTTTACCGACGTCGGGTGGCTACACCTTC; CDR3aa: CASSLPTSGGYTF
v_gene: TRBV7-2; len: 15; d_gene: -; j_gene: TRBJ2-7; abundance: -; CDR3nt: TGTGCCAGCAGCCTGGGGGACACCTCACTTTTGGAGCAGTACTTC; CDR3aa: CASSLGDTSLLEQYF
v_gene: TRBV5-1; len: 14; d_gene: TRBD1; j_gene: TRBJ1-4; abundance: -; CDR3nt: TGCGCCAGCAGCGAGGGAGGGGGCAGTGAAAAACTGTTTTTT; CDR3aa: CASSEGGGSEKLFF
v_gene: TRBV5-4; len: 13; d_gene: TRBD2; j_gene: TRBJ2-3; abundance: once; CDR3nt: TGTGCCAGCAGCTTCCTTAGCGGGGATACGCAGTATTTT; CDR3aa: CASSFLSGDTQYF
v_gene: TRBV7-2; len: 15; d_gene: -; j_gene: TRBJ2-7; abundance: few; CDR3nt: TGTGCCAGCAGCTTATTGGGGACACCCTCCTACGAGCAGTACTTC; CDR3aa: CASSLLGTPSYEQYF
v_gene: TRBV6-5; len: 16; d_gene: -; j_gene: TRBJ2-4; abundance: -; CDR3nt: TGTGCCAGCAGTTCGCTAGCGCAAGTAGCCAAAAACATTCAGTACTTC; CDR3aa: CASSSLAQVAKNIQYF
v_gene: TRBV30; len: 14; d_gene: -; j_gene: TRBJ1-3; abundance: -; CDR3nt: TGTGCCTGGAGCCTAGGGTATCATGGAAACACCATATATTTT; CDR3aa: CAWSLGYHGNTIYF
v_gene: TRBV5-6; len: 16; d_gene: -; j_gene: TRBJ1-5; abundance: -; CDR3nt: TGTGCCAGCAGCTTGTGGGACCCCGGGGGCAATCAGCCCCAGCATTTT; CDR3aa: CASSLWDPGGNQPQHF
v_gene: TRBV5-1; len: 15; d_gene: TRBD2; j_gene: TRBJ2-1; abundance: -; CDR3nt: TGCGCCAGCAGCCCTAGCGGGAGTGTAGGCAATGAGCAGTTCTTC; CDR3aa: CASSPSGSVGNEQFF
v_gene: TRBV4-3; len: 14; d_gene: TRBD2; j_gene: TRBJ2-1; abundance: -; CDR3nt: TGCGCCAGCAGCCTAGCGGGGGGCTACAATGAGCAGTTCTTC; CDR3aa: CASSLAGGYNEQFF
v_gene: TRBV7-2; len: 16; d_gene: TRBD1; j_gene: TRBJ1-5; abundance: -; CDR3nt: TGTGCCAGCAGCTTAGTGGGGACAGGGGTTAATCAGCCCCAGCATTTT; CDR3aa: CASSLVGTGVNQPQHF
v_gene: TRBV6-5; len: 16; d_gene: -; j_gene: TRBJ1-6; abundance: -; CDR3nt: TGTGCCAGCAGTTACTCGGCAGGGGCAGGGAATTCACCCCTCCACTTT; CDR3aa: CASSYSAGAGNSPLHF
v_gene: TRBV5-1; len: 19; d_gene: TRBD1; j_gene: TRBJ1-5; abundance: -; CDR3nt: TGCGCCAGCAGCTTGGCACCCACCGGGACAGGCGATAGCAATCAGCCCCAGCATTTT; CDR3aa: CASSLAPTGTGDSNQPQHF
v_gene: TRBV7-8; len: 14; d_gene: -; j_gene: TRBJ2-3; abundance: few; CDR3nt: TGTGCCAGCAGCTTAGCGCTAGGCACAGATACGCAGTATTTT; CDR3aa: CASSLALGTDTQYF
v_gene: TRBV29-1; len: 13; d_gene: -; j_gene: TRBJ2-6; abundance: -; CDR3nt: TGCAGCGTTCTCGGGCAGGGGGCCAACGTCCTGACTTTC; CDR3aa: CSVLGQGANVLTF
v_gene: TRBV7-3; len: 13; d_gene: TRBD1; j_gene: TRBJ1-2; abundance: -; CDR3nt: TGTGCCAGCAGCTCGGACAGGGCGGGAGGCTACACCTTC; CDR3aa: CASSSDRAGGYTF
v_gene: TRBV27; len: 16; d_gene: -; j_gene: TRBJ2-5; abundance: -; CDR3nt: TGTGCCAGCAGCCTCCGCGGTCCCGGGGTAGGAGAGACCCAGTACTTC; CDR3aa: CASSLRGPGVGETQYF
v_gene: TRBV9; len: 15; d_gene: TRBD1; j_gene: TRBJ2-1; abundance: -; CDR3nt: TGTGCCAGCAGCCCACTCGGACAGGGGGGGGATGAGCAGTTCTTC; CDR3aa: CASSPLGQGGDEQFF
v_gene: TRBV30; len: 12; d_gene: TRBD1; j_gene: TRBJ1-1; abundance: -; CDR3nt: TGTGCCTGGTTTAACAGGGGGCAGGCGGCTTTCTTT; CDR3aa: CAWFNRGQAAFF
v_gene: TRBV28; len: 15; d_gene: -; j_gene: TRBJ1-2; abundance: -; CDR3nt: TGTGCCAGCAGTTTTCAAGGGCCGGCCTCCTATGGCTACACCTTC; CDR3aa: CASSFQGPASYGYTF
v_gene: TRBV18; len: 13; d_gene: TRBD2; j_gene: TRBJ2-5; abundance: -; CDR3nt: TGTGCCAGCTCTCAGCGGGAGCGGGAGACCCAGTACTTC; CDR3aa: CASSQRERETQYF